This paragraph reports one T cell receptor beta chain. The antigen is undetermined. This entry comes from a study of T cells after yellow fever vaccination. Trimming stripped 3 bases from V and 7 bases from J, with 10 bases between. The CDR3 has 13 residues. Making TCR cDNA involved 5'RACE template switching, which added UMIs and a universal primer site. TCRdb used MiXCR to reprocess the 5' RACE reads, holding one entry per CDR3 protein. The data show some 560,000 distinct CDR3 sequences, with over 15% seen just once and roughly an eighth held by the top ten. Study-wide findings and caveats: Subsequent to the booster, the majority of primary-vaccination clones reappeared (around 97% CD4, 88% CD8). Within FACS-sorted repertoires, abundant clonotypes contaminating from the bulk population could be present.

The receptor was isolated from a man aged 30 to 45 who received the YFV17D yellow fever vaccine. This chain connects TRBV12-3 or TRBV12-4 to TRBJ2-1; perhaps D is TRBD1 or TRBD2 (6 bases each). Here the sequenced sample was PBMCs, taken 15 days after the yellow fever booster vaccination. The CDR3 region is CASSLRGTNEQFF. CDR3 bases: TGTGCCAGCAGTTTGAGGGGGACTAATGAGCAGTTCTTC.